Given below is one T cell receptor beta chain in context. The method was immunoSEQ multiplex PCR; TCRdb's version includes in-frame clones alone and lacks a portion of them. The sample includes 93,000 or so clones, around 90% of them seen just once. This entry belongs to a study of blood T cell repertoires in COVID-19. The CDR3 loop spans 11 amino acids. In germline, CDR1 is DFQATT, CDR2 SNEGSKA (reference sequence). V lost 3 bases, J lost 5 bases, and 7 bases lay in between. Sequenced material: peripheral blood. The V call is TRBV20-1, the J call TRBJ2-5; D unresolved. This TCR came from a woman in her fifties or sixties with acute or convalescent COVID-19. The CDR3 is CSASSGETQYF. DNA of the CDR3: TGCAGTGCTAGCTCCGGGGAGACCCAGTACTTC.